This TCR beta chain was profiled in a study of CD8+ T cells in alopecia areata. RNA was isolated and reverse transcribed to cDNA, the sequencing template. Assay used: immunoSEQ multiplex PCR; TCRdb lists only in-frame clones, some missing. This sample carries approximately 210,000 clones, approximately 67% of them seen once, and the ten largest clones take roughly 1.2%. Described treatment: oral pan-JAK inhibitor, 5-10 mg twice daily. CDR1 is LNHDA and CDR2 is SQIVND in the germline V gene (reference sequence). The CDR3 is 14 residues long. Trimming left V 5 bases short and J 6 bases short, with 15 bases between.

This specimen was CD4+ T cells sorted from blood, taken at week 44, from a patient treated with tofacitinib. The sequence was collected from a human donor with alopecia areata. V gene TRBV19 combines with J gene TRBJ2-3; D is unclear. The CDR3 bases are TGTGCCAGTAGTCTGGCCCGACCGGAGGATACGCAGTATTTT. Amino acids: CASSLARPEDTQYF.